A single sample is the source of the 20 T cell receptor beta chains below, sequenced in a study of T cells after posttransplantation cyclophosphamide. TCRdb's table, derived via immunoSEQ multiplex PCR, lists solely in-frame clones and lacks some. This sample comprises 16,000 or so clones, none seen once only. Treatment was busulfan-fludarabine conditioning, a marrow graft, and cyclophosphamide on days +3 and +4. The sequenced sample was PBMCs, obtained after allogeneic stem cell transplant with posttransplant cyclophosphamide. These receptors were obtained from a female patient between 30 and 45 years old who received an allogeneic stem cell transplant from a related donor, was CMV-positive, and had no GVHD. The T cells may partly be graft donor cells.

This clone occurred many times. The V gene is TRBV9, the J gene TRBJ2-1, with 8 positions matching TRBD2. J lost 5 bases, V lost 3 bases, and 7 bases had no gene match. This CDR3 is built from 15 residues. Germline V gene sequence: CDR1 SGDLS, CDR2 YYNGEE. CDR3 amino acids: CASSAEEREHNEQFF. The CDR3 DNA reads as TGTGCCAGCAGCGCAGAGGAGCGGGAGCACAATGAGCAGTTCTTC.

This clone appeared many times. The genes are TRBV9 and TRBJ2-5, with 10 bases aligning to TRBD2. CDR3 length: 16 residues. The junction had 2 bases not matched to a gene; V was cut back by 0 bases and J by 0 bases. CDR1 and CDR2 from the germline V gene are SGDLS and YYNGEE. CDR3 DNA: TGTGCCAGCAGCGTAGAACTAGCGGGGAACCAAGAGACCCAGTACTTC. Its protein product is CASSVELAGNQETQYF.

This rearrangement joins TRBV28 to TRBJ2-5, with D maybe TRBD2 (5 bases). The assigned J gene may be wrong: the sequence end matches TRBJ2-7 better. CDR1 and CDR2 from the germline V gene are MDHEN and SYDVKM. The length of the CDR3 is 15 residues. The DNA of the CDR3 is TGTGCCAGCAGTGGACTTCCTTTGGGAGTCTACGAGCAGTACTTC. It specifies CASSGLPLGVYEQYF.

This clone was counted at least ten times. V usage is TRBV27 and J usage is TRBJ2-1; TRBD2 aligns across 11 bases. The germline gives CDR1 MNHEY, CDR2 SMNVEV (reference sequence). The CDR3 length is 16 residues. V gave up 3 bases and J gave up 2 bases; unmatched junction bases: 3. CDR3 DNA: TGTGCCAGCAGTTTGATTAGCGGGAGGGCCTACAATGAGCAGTTCTTC. Translated, it gives CASSLISGRAYNEQFF.

There are many counts of this clone. The chain links TRBV28 to TRBJ1-5; D perhaps matches TRBD1 (6 bases). The CDR3 spans 19 residues. Germline CDR1 is MDHEN and CDR2 is SYDVKM. Trimming took 4 bases from V and 0 from J, leaving 22 bases between them. The DNA for the CDR3 is TGTGCCAGCAGTTCCCGGGGGGCGCAGGGAATGTATAGCAATCAGCCCCAGCATTTT. It encodes CASSSRGAQGMYSNQPQHF.

The table lists this clone with many counts. The rearrangement links TRBV27 to TRBJ2-1, with 15 bases aligning to TRBD2. V gave up 6 bases and J gave up 3 bases; unmatched junction bases: 21. Germline-derived CDR1 and CDR2 are MNHEY and SMNVEV (reference sequence). The CDR3 has 22 residues. The CDR3 region has the DNA TGTGCCAGCAGAGAACCCCGTGTGTTCCCGGGACTAGCGGGAGGCGACTACAATGAGCAGTTCTTC. This translates into CASREPRVFPGLAGGDYNEQFF.

Many counts were recorded for this clone. The chain combines TRBV29-1 with TRBJ2-1, with 10 bases matching TRBD2. Germline V CDR1 and CDR2: SQVTM, ANQGSEA. V lost 7 bases to trimming and J lost 7 bases; unmatched junction nucleotides: 10. There are 14 residues in the CDR3. This chain's CDR3 is CSGSLAGGGNEQFF. In nucleotides, the CDR3 is TGCAGCGGGTCCTTAGCGGGAGGCGGGAATGAGCAGTTCTTC.

This clone was counted ten times or more. This chain joins TRBV27 and TRBJ2-1, with 8 nucleotides matching TRBD1. V lost 5 bases to trimming and J lost 4 bases; unmatched junction nucleotides: 7. CDR3 size: 15 residues. Germline loops: CDR1 MNHEY, CDR2 SMNVEV (reference sequence). CDR3 bases: TGTGCCAGCAGTCTTTCCGGGACAGGATACAATGAGCAGTTCTTC. Translation gives CASSLSGTGYNEQFF.

This clone was seen many times. CDR3 residues: CASSKGVNTEAFF. DNA of the CDR3: TGTGCCAGCAGCAAAGGAGTGAACACTGAAGCTTTCTTT. J is TRBJ1-1 and V is TRBV11-2, with D unclear. CDR1 and CDR2 from the germline V gene are SGHAT and FQNNGV. CDR3 length: 13 amino acids. Trimming cost V 5 bases and J 0 bases, with 7 bases left between them.

This clone was recorded at least ten times. This chain joins TRBV6-5 and TRBJ1-3; 8 nucleotides match TRBD1. The germline V gene encodes CDR1 MNHEY and CDR2 SVGAGI. This CDR3 spans 15 amino acids. V lost 2 bases, J lost 2 bases, and 2 bases stayed unmatched. The CDR3 coding sequence is TGTGCCAGCAGTTACCTGACAGGGGCTGGAAACACCATATATTTT. It specifies CASSYLTGAGNTIYF.

This clone was counted ten times or more. CDR3 residues: CASSPMREFTGELFF. The DNA of the CDR3 is TGTGCCAGCAGCCCGATGCGAGAATTCACCGGGGAGCTGTTTTTT. The chain combines TRBV14 with TRBJ2-2; D gene uncertain. Trimming cost V 4 bases and J 4 bases, with 13 bases left between them. The CDR3 loop spans 15 amino acids. Germline-derived CDR1 and CDR2 are SGHDN and FVKESK.

This clone was counted ten times or more. V usage is TRBV29-1 and J usage is TRBJ1-1, with a weak D call TRBD1 (5 bases). Trimming took 7 bases from V and 0 from J, leaving 12 bases between them. CDR3 length: 13 residues. The germline V gene has CDR1 SQVTM and CDR2 ANQGSEA. The CDR3 nucleotides read TGCAGCGCCGCCAGGGTTTTGAACACTGAAGCTTTCTTT. Its protein product is CSAARVLNTEAFF.

This clone was picked up many times. The V call is TRBV25-1, the J call TRBJ1-4, with D perhaps matching TRBD1 (5 bases). Trimming took 2 bases from V and 1 from J, leaving 8 bases between them. CDR1 is MGHDK and CDR2 is SYGVNS in the germline V gene. CDR3 length equals 15 residues. DNA of the CDR3: TGTGCCAGCAGTGAAGGGGGGGGAACTAATGAAAAACTGTTTTTT. This gives the protein CASSEGGGTNEKLFF.

This clone occurred many times. V gene TRBV6-5 combines with J gene TRBJ2-2; D perhaps matches TRBD1 (6 bases). CDR1 and CDR2 (germline): MNHEY, SVGAGI. The CDR3 contains 14 residues. Trimming left V 5 bases short and J 6 bases short, with 13 bases between. CDR3 in amino acids: CASSPRQAAGELFF. For the CDR3, the DNA is TGTGCCAGCAGTCCAAGACAGGCCGCCGGGGAGCTGTTTTTT.

This clone was seen ten or more times. V gene TRBV10-3 combines with J gene TRBJ2-1, with 8 nucleotides matching TRBD2. V shed 6 bases, J shed 9 bases, and the junction held 16 bases outside the gene matches. The CDR3 sequence is 16 residues long. CDR1 and CDR2 (germline): ENHRY, SYGVKD. The CDR3 DNA is TGTGCCATCAGCGACGGGACTAGTATAGCTGTCGTTGAGCAGTTCTTC. Amino acids: CAISDGTSIAVVEQFF.

This clone was observed at least ten times. V and J are TRBV7-2 and TRBJ2-3; possible D gene TRBD2, 6 bases. V was cut by 3 bases and J by 2 bases, with 12 bases left in between. Germline loops: CDR1 SGHTA, CDR2 FQGNSA. This CDR3 comprises 15 residues. CDR3 protein: CASSFLALNTDTQYF. The CDR3 coding sequence is TGTGCCAGCAGCTTTCTAGCGTTGAACACAGATACGCAGTATTTT.

Many counts were recorded for this clone. The chain is built from TRBV5-5 and TRBJ2-7; tentative D call: TRBD2 (6 bases). The ends were cut back, 4 bases at V and 2 bases at J, with 16 bases in the middle. The CDR3 length is 15 residues. Germline-derived CDR1 and CDR2 are SGHKS and YYEKEE (reference sequence). DNA for the CDR3: TGTGCCAGCAGCCTCGCCGGGACTCCCACCTACGAGCAGTACTTC. Translated, it gives CASSLAGTPTYEQYF.

This clone has at least ten counts. The chain recombines TRBV6-6 with TRBJ2-3, with TRBD2 as a possible D gene (6 bases). This CDR3 is 14 amino acids long. Between the trimmed V and J ends, which lost 8 bases and 2 bases, there was a span of 14 bases. CDR1 is MNHNY, CDR2 SVGAGI, per germline (reference sequence). The chain's CDR3 is CASGGAQITDTQYF. The DNA of the CDR3 is TGTGCCAGCGGAGGGGCGCAGATCACAGATACGCAGTATTTT.

This clone was detected ten times or more. This sequence joins TRBV2 and TRBJ1-5; D gene uncertain. The CDR3 consists of 16 residues. V was cut by 3 bases and J by 3 bases, with 15 bases left in between. Germline CDR1 SNHLY, CDR2 FYNNEI. CDR3 in amino acids: CASSDEGRDDNQPQHF. The CDR3 DNA sequence: TGTGCCAGCAGTGATGAGGGCCGCGACGACAATCAGCCCCAGCATTTT.

Within the sample, this clone is medium-sized. The chain recombines TRBV11-2 with TRBJ1-4; D is perhaps TRBD1 (6 bases). Trimming shortened V by 0 bases and J by 8 bases, and 10 bases separated the two germline ends. The CDR3 is made up of 14 amino acids. Per germline, CDR1 SGHAT and CDR2 FQNNGV. The CDR3 DNA follows: TGTGCCAGCAGCTTAGAGCCAGGGGACGAAAAACTGTTTTTT. Its translation is CASSLEPGDEKLFF.